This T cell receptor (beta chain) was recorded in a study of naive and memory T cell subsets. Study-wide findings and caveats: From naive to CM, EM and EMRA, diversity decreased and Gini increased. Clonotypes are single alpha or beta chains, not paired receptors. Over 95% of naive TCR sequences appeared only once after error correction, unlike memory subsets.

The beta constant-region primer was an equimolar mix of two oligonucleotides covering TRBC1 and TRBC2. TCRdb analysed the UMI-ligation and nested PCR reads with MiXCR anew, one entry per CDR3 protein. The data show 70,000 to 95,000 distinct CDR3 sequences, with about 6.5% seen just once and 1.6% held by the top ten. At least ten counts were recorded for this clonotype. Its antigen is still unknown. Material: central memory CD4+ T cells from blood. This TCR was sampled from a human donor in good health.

The CDR3 bases are TGCGCCAGCAGCCAAAGCTGGGGGAACAGGGTCGGGGTGGAGCAGTACTTC. This translates into CASSQSWGNRVGVEQYF. The chain carries TRBV4-3 and TRBJ2-7; tentatively, D is TRBD1 (6 bases). The CDR3 covers 17 residues. The germline V gene has CDR1 LGHNA and CDR2 YSLEER. V lost 2 bases to trimming and J lost 7 bases, with 24 bases between them.